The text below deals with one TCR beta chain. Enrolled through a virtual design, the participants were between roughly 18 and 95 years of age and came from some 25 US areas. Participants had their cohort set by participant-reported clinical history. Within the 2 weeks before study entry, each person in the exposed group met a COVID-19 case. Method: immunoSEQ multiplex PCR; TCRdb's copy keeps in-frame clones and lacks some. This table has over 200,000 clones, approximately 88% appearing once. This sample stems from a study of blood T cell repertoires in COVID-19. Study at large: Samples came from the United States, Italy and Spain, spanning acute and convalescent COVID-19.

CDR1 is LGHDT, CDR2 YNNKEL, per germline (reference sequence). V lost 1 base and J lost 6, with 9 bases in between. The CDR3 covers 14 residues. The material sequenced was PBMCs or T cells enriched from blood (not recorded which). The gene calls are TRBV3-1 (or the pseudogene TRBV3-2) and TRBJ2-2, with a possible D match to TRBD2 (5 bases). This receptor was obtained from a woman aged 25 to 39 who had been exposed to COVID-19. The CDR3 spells CASSQGEGSGELFF. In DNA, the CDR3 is TGTGCCAGCAGCCAAGGCGAGGGTTCCGGGGAGCTGTTTTTT.